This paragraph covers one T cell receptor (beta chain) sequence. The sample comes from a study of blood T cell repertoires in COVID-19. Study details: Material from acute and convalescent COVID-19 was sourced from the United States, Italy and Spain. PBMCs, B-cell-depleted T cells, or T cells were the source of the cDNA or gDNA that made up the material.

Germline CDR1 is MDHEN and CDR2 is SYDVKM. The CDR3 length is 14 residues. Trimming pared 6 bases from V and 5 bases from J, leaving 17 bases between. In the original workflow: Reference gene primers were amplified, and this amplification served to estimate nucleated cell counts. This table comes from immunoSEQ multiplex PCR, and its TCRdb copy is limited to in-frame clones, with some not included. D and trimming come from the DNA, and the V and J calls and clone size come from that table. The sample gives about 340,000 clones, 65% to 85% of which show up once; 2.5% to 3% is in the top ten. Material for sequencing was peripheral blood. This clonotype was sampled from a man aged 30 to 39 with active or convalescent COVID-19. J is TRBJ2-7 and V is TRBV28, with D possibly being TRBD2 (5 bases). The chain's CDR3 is CASREVLGLHEQYF. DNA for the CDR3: TGTGCCAGCAGGGAGGTACTAGGGCTTCACGAGCAGTACTTC.